Below, 9 T cell receptor beta chains from the same sample are listed, as sequenced in a study of cytomegalovirus exposure and HLA in healthy donors (dated by TCRdb to the late 2010s). Library preparation employed the immunoSEQ multiplex PCR assay. For the multiplex PCR, a mixture combining 60 forward primers for TCR Vbeta segments and 13 reverse primers for TCR Jbeta segments was used. Drawn from immuneACCESS, this table holds only the in-frame rearrangements with V and J called that TCRdb kept. Clones are partly lost; checked studies trace under half to an unresolved V gene and leave the rest unexplained. Here the sample has about 84,000 clones; more than 70% occur a single time. The ten biggest clones cover around 2.5% of the sample. Sequenced input: PBMCs. Source of these receptors: a male donor in good health and CMV-seropositive.

J is TRBJ1-2 and V is TRBV18, with D hard to call. The CDR3 covers 16 residues. V lost 6 bases and J 7 bases, leaving 24 bases between the germline ends. The germline gives CDR1 KGHSH, CDR2 LQKENI. This chain's CDR3 is CASSRAGTRNTRGYTF. The CDR3, as DNA: TGTGCCAGCTCCCGAGCGGGCACAAGGAATACGCGTGGCTACACCTTC.

The rearrangement links TRBV5-4 to TRBJ2-5; D not certain. Trimming stripped 0 bases from V and 0 bases from J, with 6 bases between. The CDR3 has 14 amino acids. Germline CDR1 SGHNT, CDR2 YYREEE (reference sequence). The CDR3 DNA is TGTGCCAGCAGCTTGGACCCAGACCAAGAGACCCAGTACTTC. It encodes CASSLDPDQETQYF.

In DNA, the CDR3 is TGTGCCAGCTCAGGGAGAGACAGGGGGAATAATGAGCAGTTCTTC. This translates into CASSGRDRGNNEQFF. The genes are TRBV18 and TRBJ2-1, with 9 bases that match TRBD1. Germline V CDR1 and CDR2: KGHSH, LQKENI. V gave up 5 bases and J gave up 7 bases; unmatched junction bases: 9. The CDR3 extends over 15 amino acids.

This chain links TRBV30 with TRBJ1-2, with unresolved D. The CDR3 covers 16 residues. V was clipped by 3 bases and J by 0 bases, with 17 bases between them. Germline V lookup: CDR1 GTSNPN, CDR2 SVGIG (reference sequence). In DNA, the CDR3 is TGTGCCTGGAGGCCGAAACGACTATTAACTAACTATGGCTACACCTTC. Translation: CAWRPKRLLTNYGYTF.

The chain uses TRBV7-3 and TRBJ2-1; 8 bases agree with TRBD2. Germline V gene lookup returns CDR1 SGHTA and CDR2 FQGTGA. Trimming took 5 bases from V and 8 from J; bases not matched to a gene: 14. The CDR3 consists of 16 residues. The CDR3 bases are TGTGCCAGCAGCCCCAACACGGGACTAGTGTCTTATGAGCAGTTCTTC. It yields the protein CASSPNTGLVSYEQFF.

This chain links TRBV11-2 with TRBJ2-2; no clear D gene. The length of the CDR3 is 14 residues. Looked up from germline, CDR1 is SGHAT and CDR2 is FQNNGV. The germline V and J ends were trimmed by 1 base and 8 bases, with 11 bases remaining between them. This chain's CDR3 is CASSLGMKLGELFF. The CDR3 coding sequence is TGTGCCAGCAGCTTAGGAATGAAACTAGGGGAGCTGTTTTTT.

Comment on this clone: This CDR3 is also generated by other DNA sequences in the sample. V is TRBV6-8 and J is TRBJ2-5, with 12 positions matching TRBD1. The CDR3 runs 16 residues. V was clipped by 6 bases and J by 5 bases; unmatched bases: 10. Germline lookup yields CDR1 MNHGY and CDR2 SAAAGT. The CDR3 sequence is CASRNRDRGLRETQYF. In DNA form, the CDR3 reads TGTGCCAGCAGAAACCGGGACAGGGGGCTGCGGGAGACCCAGTACTTC.

V and J are TRBV19 and TRBJ1-3; D is perhaps TRBD1 (5 bases). With 10 bases removed from V and 0 bases from J, the gap between germline ends came to 10 bases. CDR1 and CDR2 (germline): LNHDA, SQIVND (reference sequence). The CDR3 has 13 residues. CDR3 coding DNA: TGTGCCACTAGACAGAACTCTGGAAACACCATATATTTT. Translated: CATRQNSGNTIYF.

This clone was detected a few times. This chain joins TRBV7-2 and TRBJ2-7; tentative D call: TRBD1 (6 bases). Germline V gene data show CDR1 as SGHTA and CDR2 as FQGNSA. CDR3 size: 15 residues. V was clipped by 5 bases and J by 0 bases, with 14 bases between them. The CDR3 bases are TGTGCCAGCAGCACCGAAAGGGGGAGCTCCTACGAGCAGTACTTC. As protein: CASSTERGSSYEQYF.